This TCR beta chain was observed in a study of blood T cell repertoires in COVID-19. In the study overall: The origin of the acute and convalescent COVID-19 samples was the United States, Italy and Spain. T cells, B-cell-depleted T cells, or PBMCs supplied cDNA or gDNA.

Original data processing: Researchers report that nucleated cell counts were estimated from reference gene primer amplification. Only in-frame clones appear in the TCRdb table, and some are missing; sequencing was by immunoSEQ multiplex PCR. The V and J calls and the clone size are those of that table, but D and trimming were determined from the DNA. Altogether under 95,000 clones are present, roughly nine tenths being singletons, with the ten largest covering roughly 5.4%. The V and J ends lost 1 base and 2 bases respectively, with 11 bases between them. Germline V gene lookup returns CDR1 LGHDT and CDR2 YNNKEL (reference sequence). The CDR3 contains 15 residues.

This rearrangement joins TRBV3-1 (or the pseudogene TRBV3-2) to TRBJ1-2; D uncertain. Input material: peripheral blood. This TCR was sampled from a man aged 55 to 69 with acute or convalescent COVID-19. CDR3 sequence: CASSQGEIANYGYTF. The CDR3 DNA reads as TGTGCCAGCAGCCAAGGTGAGATAGCGAACTATGGCTACACCTTC.